Listed here are 21 T cell receptor beta chains from one sample, sequenced in a study of control samples from healthy donors and cancer patients. Only in-frame clones appear in the TCRdb table, and some are missing; sequencing was by immunoSEQ multiplex PCR. The sample carries about 63,000 clones, about 82% recorded once. The source material was blood. The receptors derive from a man aged 40-49 years in good health.

The J gene is TRBJ1-2, the V gene TRBV30; TRBD1 aligns across 7 bases. From germline, CDR1 is GTSNPN and CDR2 SVGIG (reference sequence). There are 13 residues in the CDR3. After removal of 4 bases from V and 4 bases from J, the junction contained 6 bases not matched to a gene. CDR3 coding DNA: TGTGCCTGGAAACGACAGGGCCCCTATGGCTACACCTTC. It translates to CAWKRQGPYGYTF.

The V and J genes are TRBV28 and TRBJ1-2, with unresolved D. Per the germline V gene, CDR1 is MDHEN and CDR2 is SYDVKM. V was clipped by 3 bases and J by 7 bases, with 6 bases between them. The CDR3 runs 11 residues. CDR3 region: CASSFQRGYTF. The CDR3 DNA reads TGTGCCAGCAGTTTCCAACGTGGCTACACCTTC.

This chain connects TRBV5-1 to TRBJ2-7; possible D gene TRBD2, 5 bases. The germline V gene encodes CDR1 SGHRS and CDR2 YFSETQ. The CDR3 consists of 13 residues. V lost 4 bases and J lost 7, with 15 bases in between. In nucleotides, the CDR3 is TGCGCCAGCAGCCGAAACTCCGGGGAAGAGCAGTACTTC. It codes for CASSRNSGEEQYF.

V is TRBV27 and J is TRBJ2-3; D gene uncertain. CDR3 length equals 15 residues. Trimming took 6 bases from V and 4 from J, leaving 17 bases between them. Germline lookup yields CDR1 MNHEY and CDR2 SMNVEV (reference sequence). The CDR3 DNA reads TGTGCCAGCAGCTCCCCGCCGGATAGGGCAGATACGCAGTATTTT. This translates into CASSSPPDRADTQYF.

The genes are TRBV12-3 or TRBV12-4 and TRBJ1-6; D gene ambiguous. V dropped 6 bases and J dropped 8 bases, with 8 bases sitting between them. The CDR3 consists of 12 residues. CDR3 DNA: TGTGCCAGCAGCTTTCAACATTCACCCCTCCACTTT. Protein: CASSFQHSPLHF.

The genes are TRBV6-5 and TRBJ2-5; D is ambiguous. Per germline, CDR1 MNHEY and CDR2 SVGAGI. Trimming took off 8 bases at V and 3 bases at J, with 13 bases between the two ends. The CDR3 spans 13 residues. The CDR3 is CASPTESKETQYF. CDR3 bases: TGTGCCAGCCCGACGGAATCTAAAGAGACCCAGTACTTC.

The chain joins TRBV6-6 to TRBJ1-2; the D is unclear. Germline lookup yields CDR1 MNHNY and CDR2 SVGAGI (reference sequence). V lost 7 bases, J lost 4 bases, and 10 bases lay in between. The CDR3 contains 12 residues. The CDR3 here is CASNQAGYGYTF. CDR3 nucleotide sequence: TGTGCCAGCAACCAGGCGGGCTATGGCTACACCTTC.

V usage is TRBV11-2 and J usage is TRBJ1-4; D is ambiguous. The germline V gene encodes CDR1 SGHAT and CDR2 FQNNGV. This CDR3 has 12 amino acids. Trimming took 1 base from V and 8 from J, leaving 5 bases between them. The CDR3 here is CASSLAGEKLFF. The CDR3 DNA follows: TGTGCCAGCAGCTTAGCGGGCGAAAAACTGTTTTTT.

The CDR3 bases are TGTGCCAGTAGTAAAGACAGGGAGTCTGAAGCTTTCTTT. It is translated as CASSKDRESEAFF. This chain uses TRBV19 with TRBJ1-1, with 7 nucleotides matching TRBD1. Looked up from germline, CDR1 is LNHDA and CDR2 is SQIVND (reference sequence). With V trimmed by 4 bases and J by 6 bases, 5 bases remained unmatched. There are 13 residues in the CDR3.

CDR3 bases: TGTGCCAGCAGCCAAGAGGCCAGGGGAAAGGGGGAAGCTTTCTTT. This gives the protein CASSQEARGKGEAFF. The J gene is TRBJ1-1, the V gene TRBV3-1 (or the pseudogene TRBV3-2); D is perhaps TRBD1 (6 bases). The CDR3 runs to 15 residues. V lost 0 bases and J 8 bases, leaving 16 bases between the germline ends. Germline V CDR1 and CDR2: LGHDT, YNNKEL (reference sequence).

The count of this clone is one. The rearrangement uses TRBV11-3 and TRBJ1-3; a possible D gene is TRBD1 (6 bases). This CDR3 is 19 amino acids long. Trimming shortened V by 5 bases and J by 0 bases, and 23 bases separated the two germline ends. Germline V gene data show CDR1 as SGHNT and CDR2 as YENEEA. DNA for the CDR3: TGTGCCAGCAGCGGAAACAAGGCAGGGGTATCTTACTCTGGAAACACCATATATTTT. Protein product: CASSGNKAGVSYSGNTIYF.

The chain joins TRBV20-1 to TRBJ1-1; D is unresolved. CDR3 length: 15 residues. Germline V gives CDR1 DFQATT, CDR2 SNEGSKA (reference sequence). The V and J ends lost 3 bases and 3 bases respectively, with 17 bases between them. CDR3 coding DNA: TGCAGTGCTAGTTACGACTCCGAGGGCTACACTGAAGCTTTCTTT. It codes for CSASYDSEGYTEAFF.

The chain uses TRBV7-9 and TRBJ1-3; 7 bases match TRBD1. Germline CDR1 reads SEHNR; CDR2 reads FQNEAQ (reference sequence). This CDR3 comprises 16 residues. The ends lost 5 bases at V and 8 bases at J; junction bases unmatched: 15. The CDR3 spells CASSLTTGHDRDTIYF. The CDR3 DNA sequence: TGTGCCAGCAGCCTGACTACGGGACACGACAGGGACACCATATATTTT.

V and J are TRBV11-3 and TRBJ1-2; D might be TRBD1 (5 bases). Trimming pared 5 bases from V and 4 bases from J, leaving 14 bases between. CDR3 length: 14 residues. Looked up from germline, CDR1 is SGHNT and CDR2 is YENEEA. CDR3 sequence reads: CASSPRAQGYGYTF. DNA for the CDR3: TGTGCCAGCAGCCCCCGGGCCCAGGGCTATGGCTACACCTTC. Full variable domain (outside the CDR3, taken from reference TRBV11-3 and TRBJ1-2): EAGVVQSPRYKIIEKKQPVAFWCNPISGHNTLYWYLQNLGQGPELLIRYENEEAVDDSQLPKDRFSAERLKGVDSTLKIQPAELGDSAVYLCASSPRAQGYGYTFGSGTRLTVV.

The chain recombines TRBV7-2 with TRBJ2-5; D tentatively fits TRBD1 or TRBD2 (5 bases each). Trimming pared 2 bases from V and 5 bases from J, leaving 15 bases between. CDR1 SGHTA and CDR2 FQGNSA come from the germline V gene. The CDR3 runs 15 residues. CDR3 residues: CASSLRGTEGETQYF. Here the CDR3 DNA reads TGTGCCAGCAGCTTACGGGGTACAGAGGGGGAGACCCAGTACTTC.

The chain couples TRBV2 to TRBJ2-3; D is uncertain. The CDR3 sequence is 14 residues long. Germline loops: CDR1 SNHLY, CDR2 FYNNEI. Trimming removed 8 bases at V and 0 bases at J, with 12 bases between. The CDR3 spells CASAPILSTDTQYF. CDR3 sequence (DNA): TGTGCCAGCGCCCCTATCCTAAGCACAGATACGCAGTATTTT. The variable domain in full, completed from reference TRBV2 and TRBJ2-3, reads EPEVTQTPSHQVTQMGQEVILRCVPISNHLYFYWYRQILGQKVEFLVSFYNNEISEKSEIFDDQFSVERPDGSNFTLKIRSTKLEDSAMYFCASAPILSTDTQYFGPGTRLTVL.

This rearrangement joins TRBV9 to TRBJ1-3; D remains unclear. CDR1 SGDLS and CDR2 YYNGEE come from the germline V gene. The CDR3 runs 14 residues. With 0 bases removed from V and 3 bases from J, the gap between germline ends came to 7 bases. DNA for the CDR3: TGTGCCAGCAGCGTAGGGGTGCGTGGAAACACCATATATTTT. Translation: CASSVGVRGNTIYF.

Concerning this clone: One junction end disagrees with the germline gene, perhaps due to a read error. V is TRBV11-3 and J is TRBJ1-3; no firm D call. The CDR3 runs to 14 residues. The V gene's germline CDR1 is SGHNT and CDR2 YENEEA. The CDR3 spells CASSLDGGGNTIYF. The CDR3 nucleotides are TGTGCCAGCAGCCTAGACGGCGGGGGAAACACCATATATTTT.

The chain combines TRBV24-1 with TRBJ2-7; tentatively, D is TRBD2 (5 bases). The CDR3 consists of 10 residues. The V and J ends lost 12 bases and 12 bases respectively, with 17 bases between them. The V gene's germline CDR1 is KGHDR and CDR2 SFDVKD. This CDR3 is CAPFEDRGYF. The CDR3 DNA reads TGTGCCCCATTCGAGGACCGGGGGTACTTC.

The chain has TRBV3-1 (or the pseudogene TRBV3-2) and TRBJ2-7; 7 bases agree with TRBD2. This CDR3 has 14 residues. V lost 5 bases and J lost 7; bases outside the gene matches: 11. Germline CDR1 reads LGHDT; CDR2 reads YNNKEL (reference sequence). The CDR3 is CASSSPAAGGEQYF. As DNA, the CDR3 is TGTGCCAGCAGCTCCCCCGCGGCCGGGGGGGAGCAGTACTTC.

The rearrangement uses TRBV6-2 or TRBV6-3 and TRBJ2-3; 7 bases align to TRBD1. Germline V gene data show CDR1 as MNHEY and CDR2 as SVGEGT. The CDR3 loop spans 16 amino acids. Trimming cost V 5 bases and J 4 bases; bases outside gene matches: 12. The DNA of the CDR3 is TGTGCCAGCAGTATTTACGTGACAGGGAGATCAGATACGCAGTATTTT. Amino acids: CASSIYVTGRSDTQYF.